The sequence of this TCR beta chain was determined in a study of blood T cell repertoires in COVID-19. Participants' own reports of clinical history determined their cohort assignment. Only in-frame clones appear in the TCRdb table, and some are missing; sequencing was by immunoSEQ multiplex PCR. The data contain approximately 250,000 clones, about 88% of them singletons. V gave up 3 bases and J gave up 14 bases; unmatched junction bases: 10. Per germline, CDR1 MGHDK and CDR2 SYGVNS. This CDR3 has 14 amino acids. Sequencing used PBMCs or T cells enriched from blood (not recorded which). The origin of this receptor is a woman in her sixties in a cohort exposed to, infected with or recovered from COVID-19 (not recorded which). The rearrangement joins TRBV25-1 to TRBJ1-6; 7 nucleotides match TRBD1. CDR3 residues: CASSDGQVRSTLHF. CDR3 nucleotides: TGTGCCAGCAGTGACGGACAGGTCCGGTCGACCCTCCACTTT.